This TCR beta chain was retrieved from a study of siplizumab effects on memory and regulatory T cells. General study results and limits: Assignment of a naive or memory phenotype failed for roughly 80-96% of the proliferating CD4+ or CD8+ clones.

This clone was counted a single time. The antigen is unknown. Some 97,000 TCR templates underwent assay in every sample. Here immunoSEQ multiplex PCR was the method, and the copy in TCRdb shows in-frame clones only, minus some. The data contain about 100,000 clones, about 95% of them singletons. The CDR3 spans 13 residues. V gave up 9 bases and J gave up 4 bases, with 17 bases separating them. Germline assignment: CDR1 SGHTS and CDR2 YDEGEE. V and J are TRBV5-8 and TRBJ2-7; tentatively, D is TRBD1 (6 bases). The receptor comes from a human donor in good health. The sample consisted of non-Treg CD4+ T cells sorted from blood. CDR3 sequence: CATHRDTTYEQYF. DNA for the CDR3: TGTGCCACCCACCGGGACACAACATACGAGCAGTACTTC.